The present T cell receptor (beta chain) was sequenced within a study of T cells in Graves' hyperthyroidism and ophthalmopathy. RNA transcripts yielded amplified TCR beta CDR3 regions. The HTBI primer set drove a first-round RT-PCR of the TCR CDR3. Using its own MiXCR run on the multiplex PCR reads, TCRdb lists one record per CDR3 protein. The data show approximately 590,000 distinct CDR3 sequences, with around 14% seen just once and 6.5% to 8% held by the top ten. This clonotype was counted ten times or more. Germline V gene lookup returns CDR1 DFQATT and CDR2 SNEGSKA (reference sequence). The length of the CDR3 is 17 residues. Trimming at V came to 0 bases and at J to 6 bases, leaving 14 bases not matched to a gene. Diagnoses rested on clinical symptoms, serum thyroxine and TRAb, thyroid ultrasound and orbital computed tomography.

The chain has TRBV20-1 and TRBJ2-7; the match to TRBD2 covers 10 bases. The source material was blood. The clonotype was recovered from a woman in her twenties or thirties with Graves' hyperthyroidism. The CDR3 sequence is CSAREEGSGRIMREQYF. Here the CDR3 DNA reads TGCAGTGCTAGAGAGGAAGGTAGCGGGAGGATTATGCGCGAGCAGTACTTC.